This entry is about one T cell receptor beta chain. The antigen it binds to is not known. Base qualities are not recorded, but no much larger clone differs from it by a single base. The donors were healthy, HIV-negative adults who had no recently reported acute infections or vaccinations. Every donor was a Caucasian adult living in Nashville, Tennessee, USA. CD4+ T cells were enriched through magnetic negative selection, after which naive cells were positively selected on CD45RA and the remaining negative fraction served as the memory subset. Blood was obtained by leukapheresis, after which PBMCs were separated by Ficoll-Histopaque density gradient centrifugation and cryopreserved in liquid nitrogen vapor phase. Analytical flow cytometry was used to check the purity and quantity of every magnetically sorted T cell population. Each sorted fraction had its genomic DNA isolated and then quantified by UV absorbance on a Nanodrop 2000c.

Reading the germline V gene gives CDR1 SGHDT and CDR2 YYEEEE. From its cysteine to its phenylalanine, the CDR3 spans 15 amino acids. CDR3 DNA is the only sequence kept; it has 45 bases, read in frame from the first base. For this chain, trimming is 3 bases at the V end and 5 bases at the J end, and the number of junction bases without a gene match is 5. This sample is part of a study of shared clonotypes between healthy human individuals (dated by TCRdb to between 2020 and 2021). For context, the study as a whole: Three men and a couple of women, aged 18 to 49 years, made up the cohort. For each donor, three plates each were used for CD4 naive and CD4 memory, two plates were used for CD8 naive, and one plate was used for CD8 memory. The study deeply sequenced blood TCR repertoires of about five healthy adults to estimate repertoire size and the extent of clonotype sharing between individuals. Libraries were prepared and TCR repertoires were sequenced by different laboratories using diverse techniques, in order to increase sequencing depth and limit assay-specific biases. Leukapheresis yielded between about 0.9 and 10 billion PBMCs per donor. Points the paper makes about the study in general: Pairwise subsampling indicated that sequencing depth was expected to affect the degree of clonotype sharing among donors. Sampling was restricted to blood, and TCR repertoires in tissue are likely to differ from TCR repertoires in blood. Rarefaction of sorted-subset datasets indicated incomplete sequencing despite the large sequencing depth. Larger estimated clonotype richness was generally found for naive subsets than for memory subsets. Higher generation probabilities were observed for clonotypes shared by all four sorted-subset donors than for non-shared clonotypes. Sharing across a handful of donors was observed for around 5% of naive CD4, over 3% of naive CD8, roughly 2.3% of memory CD4, and approximately 0.41% of memory CD8 clonotypes. Because the study included only a small number of donors, the genetic and exposure-history diversity represented was limited.

Using the deep immunoSEQ assay, multiplex PCR amplified TCR CDR3 regions from genomic DNA. Genomic DNA extracted from each cell subset was distributed evenly over all wells of several immunoSEQ 96-well plates, and each plate served as one replicate. For sorted subsets, roughly 200 ng of genomic DNA, equivalent to 25,000 to 35,000 T cell genomes, went into each replicate PCR. Purified libraries were quantified with a Qubit 3.0 fluorometer, sized on a Bioanalyzer 2100, and re-quantified with the KAPA Library Quantification kit. Every immunoSEQ 96-well plate was sequenced on a separate single-read 150-cycle Illumina NextSeq 550 flow cell. As for the original processing: The immunoSEQ output contained only junctional sequences without quality scores, so filtering could not match that applied to full-length reads. Sequences were annotated with PyIR, a Python wrapper for IgBLAST v1.9, and V/J genes and CDR3 were assigned using IMGT germline references. Reads with weak V/J assignments (E-value above 1e-6), missing CDR3, stop codons, out-of-frame junctions, or ambiguous translated residues were removed. V3J clonotypes were defined as sequences sharing the same inferred V gene, J gene, and CDR3 amino acid sequence. Percentage overlap between repertoires was computed as shared unique clonotypes divided by the size of the smaller repertoire. Three approaches were used to assess repertoire richness: RTK rarefaction, the Chao1 estimator, and Recon v2.1 estimates of unobserved clonotypes. Generation probabilities were computed with OLGA for all TCRbeta clonotypes obtained by the gDNA method from a handful of donors. What TCRdb holds here is the immuneACCESS table cut down to in-frame rearrangements. Part of the clones is not present; checked against another copy, under half of the missing clones reflect an unresolved V gene, and the others are unexplained. The V and J calls and clone size were taken over from that table, and D and trimming were inferred from the DNA. The sample has about 1.1 million clones on record, around 78% of them singletons. Approximately 0.56% of the sample is held by the ten biggest clonotypes.

Material: memory CD4+ T cells from PBMCs. This sample's cell subset or site label indicates: CD45RA-negative fraction. This receptor was taken from a man between 18 and 35 years old in good health. Some clones in this sample may be carry-over from other donors' samples. The chain joins TRBV5-6 to TRBJ2-2, with 9 bases matching TRBD1. In nucleotide form, the sequence is TGTGCCAGCAGCTCCTTGGACAGGGGTACCGGGGAGCTGTTTTTT. This encodes CASSSLDRGTGELFF.